Listed below are T cell receptor beta chains from one sample, sequenced in a study of blood T cell repertoires in COVID-19. Libraries were prepared by immunoSEQ multiplex PCR; TCRdb keeps only in-frame clonotypes and omits some of them. Here the sample spans approximately 230,000 clones, approximately 86% being singletons. The sequencing input was PBMCs or T cells enriched from blood (not recorded which). The receptor source for this set is a woman aged 45-59 years with acute COVID-19. Each CDR3 is given with its conserved first and last residue. D genes are given only for firm matches. The size of a clone is reported for some rows only, either as once, few or many, or as a class for expanded clones.

clone size: .
V gene: TRBV6-5
D gene: TRBD1
J gene: TRBJ2-7
CDR3 protein: CASSYSGQGVYEQYF
CDR3 DNA: TGTGCCAGCAGTTACTCGGGACAGGGCGTCTACGAGCAGTACTTC

clone size: .
V gene: TRBV12-3/TRBV12-4
D gene: .
J gene: TRBJ1-2
CDR3 protein: CASRTERNYGYTF
CDR3 DNA: TGTGCCAGCAGGACAGAGCGAAACTATGGCTACACCTTC

clone size: .
V gene: TRBV5-1
D gene: .
J gene: TRBJ2-1
CDR3 protein: CASSLAGGNEQFF
CDR3 DNA: TGCGCCAGCAGCTTGGCCGGGGGTAATGAGCAGTTCTTC

clone size: .
V gene: TRBV9
D gene: TRBD2
J gene: TRBJ2-1
CDR3 protein: CASSVASTSGRVRYNEQFF
CDR3 DNA: TGTGCCAGCAGCGTAGCTAGCACTAGCGGGAGGGTAAGATACAATGAGCAGTTCTTC

clone size: .
V gene: TRBV5-6
D gene: .
J gene: TRBJ2-3
CDR3 protein: CASSLAHTDTQYF
CDR3 DNA: TGTGCCAGCAGCTTGGCCCACACAGATACGCAGTATTTT

clone size: .
V gene: TRBV11-3
D gene: TRBD1
J gene: TRBJ2-3
CDR3 protein: CASSFGTGQRNTQYF
CDR3 DNA: TGTGCCAGCAGCTTTGGGACAGGGCAACGAAATACGCAGTATTTT

clone size: .
V gene: TRBV5-1
D gene: .
J gene: TRBJ2-5
CDR3 protein: CASSLESRVGTQYF
CDR3 DNA: TGCGCCAGCAGCTTGGAGTCCAGGGTGGGGACCCAGTACTTC

clone size: .
V gene: TRBV30
D gene: TRBD2
J gene: TRBJ2-3
CDR3 protein: CAWSVAGGRADTQYF
CDR3 DNA: TGTGCCTGGAGTGTTGCGGGAGGTAGGGCAGATACGCAGTATTTT

clone size: .
V gene: TRBV7-9
D gene: .
J gene: TRBJ2-3
CDR3 protein: CASSLAQSTDTQYF
CDR3 DNA: TGTGCCAGCAGCTTAGCCCAGAGCACAGATACGCAGTATTTT

clone size: .
V gene: TRBV18
D gene: .
J gene: TRBJ1-1
CDR3 protein: CASSPGANTEAFF
CDR3 DNA: TGTGCCAGCTCACCAGGGGCGAACACTGAAGCTTTCTTT

clone size: .
V gene: TRBV7-9
D gene: TRBD1
J gene: TRBJ1-1
CDR3 protein: CASSFPTGQNTEAFF
CDR3 DNA: TGTGCCAGCAGCTTTCCGACAGGGCAGAACACTGAAGCTTTCTTT

clone size: .
V gene: TRBV4-3
D gene: TRBD2
J gene: TRBJ2-7
CDR3 protein: CASSHVAGLSYEQYF
CDR3 DNA: TGCGCCAGCAGCCATGTAGCGGGACTCTCCTACGAGCAGTACTTC

clone size: .
V gene: TRBV19
D gene: .
J gene: TRBJ1-5
CDR3 protein: CASSIGFRVRHQPQHF
CDR3 DNA: TGTGCCAGTAGTATTGGTTTTCGGGTCCGCCATCAGCCCCAGCATTTT

clone size: once
V gene: TRBV7-2
D gene: .
J gene: TRBJ2-7
CDR3 protein: CASSLGPTMAPSYEQYF
CDR3 DNA: TGTGCCAGCAGCTTAGGCCCGACAATGGCCCCCTCCTACGAGCAGTACTTC

clone size: once
V gene: TRBV12-3/TRBV12-4
D gene: .
J gene: TRBJ1-6
CDR3 protein: CASSFTRGSPLHF
CDR3 DNA: TGTGCCAGCAGTTTTACTCGGGGTTCACCCCTCCACTTT

clone size: .
V gene: TRBV28
D gene: .
J gene: TRBJ2-7
CDR3 protein: CASTAAGSYEQYF
CDR3 DNA: TGTGCCAGCACAGCGGCCGGATCCTACGAGCAGTACTTC

clone size: .
V gene: TRBV10-1
D gene: TRBD1
J gene: TRBJ2-3
CDR3 protein: CASPTQTGTATDTQYF
CDR3 DNA: TGCGCCAGCCCTACCCAAACCGGGACAGCTACAGATACGCAGTATTTT

clone size: .
V gene: TRBV5-1
D gene: TRBD2
J gene: TRBJ2-1
CDR3 protein: CASSLADGRTNEQFF
CDR3 DNA: TGCGCCAGCAGTCTTGCCGACGGGAGGACAAATGAGCAGTTCTTC

clone size: .
V gene: TRBV27
D gene: TRBD1
J gene: TRBJ1-5
CDR3 protein: CASGGQGGNQPQHF
CDR3 DNA: TGTGCCAGCGGGGGACAGGGCGGCAATCAGCCCCAGCATTTT

clone size: .
V gene: TRBV9
D gene: TRBD2
J gene: TRBJ2-1
CDR3 protein: CASSVIPSGITSSYNEQFF
CDR3 DNA: TGTGCCAGCAGCGTAATTCCTAGCGGGATCACGAGCTCCTACAATGAGCAGTTCTTC

clone size: .
V gene: TRBV5-4
D gene: TRBD2
J gene: TRBJ2-7
CDR3 protein: CASSFGLAAPYEQYF
CDR3 DNA: TGTGCCAGCAGCTTCGGACTAGCGGCCCCCTACGAGCAGTACTTC

clone size: .
V gene: TRBV30
D gene: .
J gene: TRBJ2-7
CDR3 protein: CAWSGIGGPLDEQYF
CDR3 DNA: TGTGCCTGGAGCGGGATCGGGGGGCCCCTGGACGAGCAGTACTTC

clone size: .
V gene: TRBV4-1
D gene: TRBD2
J gene: TRBJ2-7
CDR3 protein: CASSQEHGTSASYEQYF
CDR3 DNA: TGCGCCAGCAGCCAAGAGCACGGGACTAGCGCCTCCTACGAGCAGTACTTC

clone size: .
V gene: TRBV7-2
D gene: TRBD2
J gene: TRBJ2-1
CDR3 protein: CASSLALAEQFF
CDR3 DNA: TGTGCCAGCAGCTTAGCACTAGCGGAGCAGTTCTTC

clone size: .
V gene: TRBV28
D gene: .
J gene: TRBJ1-5
CDR3 protein: CASRKGGAGQPQHF
CDR3 DNA: TGTGCCAGCAGAAAGGGGGGGGCGGGGCAGCCCCAGCATTTT

clone size: .
V gene: TRBV7-9
D gene: TRBD1
J gene: TRBJ2-1
CDR3 protein: CASRPTGGSYNEQFF
CDR3 DNA: TGTGCCAGCAGACCAACAGGGGGCTCCTACAATGAGCAGTTCTTC

clone size: .
V gene: TRBV27
D gene: TRBD2
J gene: TRBJ2-5
CDR3 protein: CASSPVPAGKETQYF
CDR3 DNA: TGTGCCAGCAGCCCAGTCCCAGCGGGAAAAGAGACCCAGTACTTC

clone size: .
V gene: TRBV6-6
D gene: .
J gene: TRBJ2-1
CDR3 protein: CASSSGRGLTGNEQFF
CDR3 DNA: TGTGCCAGCAGTTCTGGGCGAGGGCTTACGGGAAATGAGCAGTTCTTC

clone size: once
V gene: TRBV7-8
D gene: TRBD2
J gene: TRBJ2-5
CDR3 protein: CASSLAGGLAGVETQYF
CDR3 DNA: TGTGCCAGCAGCTTAGCCGGCGGACTAGCGGGAGTTGAGACCCAGTACTTC

clone size: .
V gene: TRBV24-1
D gene: TRBD1
J gene: TRBJ1-1
CDR3 protein: CATSATDRVGEAFF
CDR3 DNA: TGTGCCACCAGTGCCACCGACAGGGTAGGAGAAGCTTTCTTT

clone size: once
V gene: TRBV30
D gene: .
J gene: TRBJ2-1
CDR3 protein: CAWSGGPYNEQFF
CDR3 DNA: TGTGCCTGGAGCGGGGGGCCCTACAATGAGCAGTTCTTC

clone size: .
V gene: TRBV11-3
D gene: TRBD2
J gene: TRBJ2-1
CDR3 protein: CASSRPAWTSGDNEQFF
CDR3 DNA: TGTGCCAGCAGCCGTCCCGCCTGGACTAGCGGGGACAATGAGCAGTTCTTC

clone size: .
V gene: TRBV27
D gene: .
J gene: TRBJ2-1
CDR3 protein: CASSQLVGEQFF
CDR3 DNA: TGTGCCAGCAGTCAACTAGTGGGTGAGCAGTTCTTC

clone size: .
V gene: TRBV11-1
D gene: .
J gene: TRBJ2-2
CDR3 protein: CASSLVRGGPGELFF
CDR3 DNA: TGTGCCAGCAGCTTAGTGCGGGGAGGCCCCGGGGAGCTGTTTTTT

clone size: .
V gene: TRBV2
D gene: TRBD1
J gene: TRBJ1-5
CDR3 protein: CASRGTGKGAQPQHF
CDR3 DNA: TGTGCCAGCAGGGGGACAGGGAAGGGAGCTCAGCCCCAGCATTTT

clone size: .
V gene: TRBV3-1/TRBV3-2
D gene: .
J gene: TRBJ2-7
CDR3 protein: CASSQAGNSYEQYF
CDR3 DNA: TGTGCCAGCAGCCAAGCGGGGAACTCCTACGAGCAGTACTTC

clone size: .
V gene: TRBV19
D gene: .
J gene: TRBJ2-7
CDR3 protein: CASSSMTPSYEQYF
CDR3 DNA: TGTGCCAGTAGTTCAATGACACCTTCCTACGAGCAGTACTTC

clone size: .
V gene: TRBV30
D gene: TRBD2
J gene: TRBJ2-7
CDR3 protein: CAGTSGRGEQYF
CDR3 DNA: TGTGCCGGGACTAGCGGGAGAGGCGAGCAGTACTTC

clone size: .
V gene: TRBV12-3/TRBV12-4
D gene: .
J gene: TRBJ1-6
CDR3 protein: CASSSYRVAPLHF
CDR3 DNA: TGTGCCAGCAGCTCCTACCGGGTAGCACCCCTCCACTTT

clone size: .
V gene: TRBV5-1
D gene: TRBD1
J gene: TRBJ1-5
CDR3 protein: CASSLAAGGNQPQHF
CDR3 DNA: TGCGCCAGCAGCTTGGCGGCAGGGGGAAACCAGCCCCAGCATTTT

clone size: once
V gene: TRBV27
D gene: .
J gene: TRBJ2-7
CDR3 protein: CASSLYRVESYEQYF
CDR3 DNA: TGTGCCAGCAGTCTTTACAGGGTGGAATCCTACGAGCAGTACTTC

clone size: few
V gene: TRBV5-5
D gene: TRBD1
J gene: TRBJ1-5
CDR3 protein: CASSYSSGGPQPQHF
CDR3 DNA: TGTGCCAGCAGCTATTCTTCAGGGGGACCCCAGCCCCAGCATTTT

clone size: .
V gene: TRBV7-8
D gene: TRBD2
J gene: TRBJ2-5
CDR3 protein: CASSLYGSGRAMETQYF
CDR3 DNA: TGTGCCAGCAGCTTATATGGTAGCGGGAGAGCGATGGAGACCCAGTACTTC

clone size: .
V gene: TRBV7-3
D gene: .
J gene: TRBJ2-6
CDR3 protein: CASSKTILSGANVLTF
CDR3 DNA: TGTGCCAGCAGCAAAACAATCCTCTCTGGGGCCAACGTCCTGACTTTC

clone size: .
V gene: TRBV10-3
D gene: TRBD2
J gene: TRBJ2-2
CDR3 protein: CATSGTSGSGGPTGELFF
CDR3 DNA: TGTGCCACCAGCGGGACTAGCGGGAGCGGAGGTCCCACCGGGGAGCTGTTTTTT

clone size: .
V gene: TRBV28
D gene: TRBD1
J gene: TRBJ2-7
CDR3 protein: CASSPADRAWQYF
CDR3 DNA: TGTGCCAGCAGTCCCGCAGACAGGGCCTGGCAGTACTTC

clone size: many
V gene: TRBV10-3
D gene: .
J gene: TRBJ1-5
CDR3 protein: CAISDASWEGVGNQPQHF
CDR3 DNA: TGTGCCATCAGTGATGCCTCATGGGAGGGTGTGGGCAATCAGCCCCAGCATTTT

clone size: .
V gene: TRBV28
D gene: .
J gene: TRBJ2-7
CDR3 protein: CASSSRSSYEQYF
CDR3 DNA: TGTGCCAGCAGTTCTCGGAGCTCCTACGAGCAGTACTTC

clone size: .
V gene: TRBV7-2
D gene: TRBD2
J gene: TRBJ2-3
CDR3 protein: CASSSLTGTSTADTQYF
CDR3 DNA: TGTGCCAGCAGCAGTTTAACCGGGACTAGCACCGCAGATACGCAGTATTTT